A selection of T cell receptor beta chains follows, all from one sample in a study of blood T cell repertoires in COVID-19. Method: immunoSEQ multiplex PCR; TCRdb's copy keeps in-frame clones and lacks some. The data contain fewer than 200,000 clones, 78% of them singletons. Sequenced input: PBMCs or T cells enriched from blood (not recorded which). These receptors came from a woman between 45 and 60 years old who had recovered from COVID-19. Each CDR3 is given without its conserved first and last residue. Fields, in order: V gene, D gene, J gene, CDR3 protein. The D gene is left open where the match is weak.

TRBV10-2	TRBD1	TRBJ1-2	ASNRDRGLPGYGYT
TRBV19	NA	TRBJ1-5	ASTPLADFNQPQH
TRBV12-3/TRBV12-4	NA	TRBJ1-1	ASSQWNTEAF
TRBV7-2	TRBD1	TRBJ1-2	ASSVGDRFYGYT
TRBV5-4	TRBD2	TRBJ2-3	ASGGLAEGVEDTQY
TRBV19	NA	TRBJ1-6	ASSIRTQDNSPLH
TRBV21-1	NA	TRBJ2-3	ASSKVVQGHRDTQY
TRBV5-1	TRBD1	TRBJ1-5	ASSSNRGQPQH
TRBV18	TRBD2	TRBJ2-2	ASSPPSGRATGELF
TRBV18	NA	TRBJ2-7	ASSLTSTARDEQY
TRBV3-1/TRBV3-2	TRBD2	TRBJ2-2	ASSQDLLAGAGELF
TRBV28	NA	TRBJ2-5	ASSPSHLRETQY
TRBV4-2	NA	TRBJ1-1	ASSRTSGDTEAF
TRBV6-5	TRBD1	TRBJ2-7	ASSPRGTGGDEQY
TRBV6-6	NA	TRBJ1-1	ASSYSREGTEAF
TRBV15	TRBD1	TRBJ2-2	ATSTRTGNTGELF
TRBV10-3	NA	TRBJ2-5	AISDRGEETQY
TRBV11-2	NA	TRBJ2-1	ASSRQELLYNEQF
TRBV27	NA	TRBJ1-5	ASSSTGLSNQPQH
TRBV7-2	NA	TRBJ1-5	ASSFSVNQPQH
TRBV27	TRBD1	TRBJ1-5	ASSGTGPPWNQPQH
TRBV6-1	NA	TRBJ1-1	ASSEVGVEAF
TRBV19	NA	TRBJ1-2	ASMGGAYGYT
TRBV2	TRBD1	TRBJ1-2	ASTLDRPSPYGYT
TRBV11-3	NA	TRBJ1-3	ASSLDRLNTIY
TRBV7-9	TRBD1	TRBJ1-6	ASSKGTGDRSSPLH
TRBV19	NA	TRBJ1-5	ASSIPFREGQPQH
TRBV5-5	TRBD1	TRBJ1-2	ASRKDRGWGYT
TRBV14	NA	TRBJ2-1	ASSPLEVRGYNEQF
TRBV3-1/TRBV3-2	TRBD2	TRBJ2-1	ASSPWGSGTYNEQF
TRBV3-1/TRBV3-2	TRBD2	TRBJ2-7	ASSLTSGTYEQY
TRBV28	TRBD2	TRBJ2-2	ASTDRLAGTRELF
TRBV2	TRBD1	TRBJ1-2	ASSVRDGTANYGYT
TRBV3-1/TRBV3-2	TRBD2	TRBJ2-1	ASSQGTSGRLVDEQF
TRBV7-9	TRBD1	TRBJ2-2	ASSRDRGPPPPGELF
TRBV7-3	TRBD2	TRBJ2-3	ASSPTAGGLDTQY
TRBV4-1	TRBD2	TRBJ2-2	ASSQEGGRNTGELF
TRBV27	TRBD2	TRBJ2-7	ASSLKSSGRYSYEQY
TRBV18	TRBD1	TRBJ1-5	ASSAQGAGQPQH
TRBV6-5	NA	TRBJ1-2	ASSTGLTTDYGYT
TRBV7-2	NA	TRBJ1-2	ASSAGGRSYGYT
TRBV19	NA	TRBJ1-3	ASSTTSTGNTIY
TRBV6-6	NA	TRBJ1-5	ASSGWKDQGIIGGNQPQH
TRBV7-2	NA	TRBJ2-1	ASSTEVADQQF
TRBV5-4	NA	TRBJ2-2	ASSRDTANTGELF
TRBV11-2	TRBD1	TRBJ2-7	ASASPYRGTSYEQY
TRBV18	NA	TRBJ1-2	ASSPGPDYGYT
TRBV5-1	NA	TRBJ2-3	ASSLGGQSTDTQY
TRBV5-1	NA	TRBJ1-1	ASSLEGHNTEAF
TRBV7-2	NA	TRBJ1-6	ASSLAKTGKGSPLH
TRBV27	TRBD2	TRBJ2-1	ASSFDTSGRAYEQF
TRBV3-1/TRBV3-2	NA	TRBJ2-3	ASSPPGGTTDTQY
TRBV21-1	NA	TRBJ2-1	ASTPRYQREGYNEQF